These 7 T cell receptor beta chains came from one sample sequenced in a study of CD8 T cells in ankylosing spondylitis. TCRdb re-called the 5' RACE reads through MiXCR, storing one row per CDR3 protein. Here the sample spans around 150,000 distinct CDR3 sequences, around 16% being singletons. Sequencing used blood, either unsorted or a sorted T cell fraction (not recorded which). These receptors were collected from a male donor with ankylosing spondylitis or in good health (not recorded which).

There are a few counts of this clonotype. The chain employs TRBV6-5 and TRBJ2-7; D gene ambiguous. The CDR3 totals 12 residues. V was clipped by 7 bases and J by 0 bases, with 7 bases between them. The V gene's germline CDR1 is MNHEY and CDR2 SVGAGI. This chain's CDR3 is CASMGSSYEQYF. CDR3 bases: TGTGCCAGCATGGGGTCCTCCTACGAGCAGTACTTC.

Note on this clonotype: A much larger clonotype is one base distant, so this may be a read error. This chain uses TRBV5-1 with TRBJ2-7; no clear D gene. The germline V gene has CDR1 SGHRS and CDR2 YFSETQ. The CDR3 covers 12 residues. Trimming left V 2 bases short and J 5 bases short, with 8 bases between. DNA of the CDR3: TGCGCCAGCAGCTTTTTACGGGACGAGCAGTACTTC. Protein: CASSFLRDEQYF.

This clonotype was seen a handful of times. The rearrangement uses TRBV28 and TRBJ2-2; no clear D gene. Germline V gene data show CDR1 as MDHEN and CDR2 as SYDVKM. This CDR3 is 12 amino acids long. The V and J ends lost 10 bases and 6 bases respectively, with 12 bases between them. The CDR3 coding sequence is TGTGCCACCCGGTACATGGCCGGGGAGCTGTTTTTT. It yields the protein CATRYMAGELFF.

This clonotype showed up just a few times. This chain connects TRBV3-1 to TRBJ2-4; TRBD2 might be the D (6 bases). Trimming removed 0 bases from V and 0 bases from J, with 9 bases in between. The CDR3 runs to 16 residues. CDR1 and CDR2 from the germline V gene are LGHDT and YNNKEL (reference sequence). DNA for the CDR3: TGTGCCAGCAGCCAAGACTCGGGACTAGCCAAAAACATTCAGTACTTC. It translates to CASSQDSGLAKNIQYF.

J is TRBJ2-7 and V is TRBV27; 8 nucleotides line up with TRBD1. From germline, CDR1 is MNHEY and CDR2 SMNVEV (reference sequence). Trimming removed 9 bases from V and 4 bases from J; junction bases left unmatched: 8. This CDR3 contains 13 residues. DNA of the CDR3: TGTGCCAGTCACAGGGGGGCCGGGTACGAGCAGTACTTC. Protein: CASHRGAGYEQYF.

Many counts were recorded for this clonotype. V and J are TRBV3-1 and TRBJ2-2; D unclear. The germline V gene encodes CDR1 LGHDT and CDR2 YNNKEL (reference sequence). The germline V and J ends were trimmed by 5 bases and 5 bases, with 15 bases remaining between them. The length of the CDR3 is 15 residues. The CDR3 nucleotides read TGTGCCAGCAGCTCACCCGGAGCCTGGACCGGGGAGCTGTTTTTT. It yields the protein CASSSPGAWTGELFF.

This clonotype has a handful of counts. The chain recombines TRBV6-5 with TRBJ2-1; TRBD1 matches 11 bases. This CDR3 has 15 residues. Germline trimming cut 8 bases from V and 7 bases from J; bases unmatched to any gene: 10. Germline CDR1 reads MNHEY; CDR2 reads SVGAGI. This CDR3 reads CASGTPGTGGNEQFF. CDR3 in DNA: TGTGCCAGCGGAACCCCCGGGACAGGGGGTAATGAGCAGTTCTTC.